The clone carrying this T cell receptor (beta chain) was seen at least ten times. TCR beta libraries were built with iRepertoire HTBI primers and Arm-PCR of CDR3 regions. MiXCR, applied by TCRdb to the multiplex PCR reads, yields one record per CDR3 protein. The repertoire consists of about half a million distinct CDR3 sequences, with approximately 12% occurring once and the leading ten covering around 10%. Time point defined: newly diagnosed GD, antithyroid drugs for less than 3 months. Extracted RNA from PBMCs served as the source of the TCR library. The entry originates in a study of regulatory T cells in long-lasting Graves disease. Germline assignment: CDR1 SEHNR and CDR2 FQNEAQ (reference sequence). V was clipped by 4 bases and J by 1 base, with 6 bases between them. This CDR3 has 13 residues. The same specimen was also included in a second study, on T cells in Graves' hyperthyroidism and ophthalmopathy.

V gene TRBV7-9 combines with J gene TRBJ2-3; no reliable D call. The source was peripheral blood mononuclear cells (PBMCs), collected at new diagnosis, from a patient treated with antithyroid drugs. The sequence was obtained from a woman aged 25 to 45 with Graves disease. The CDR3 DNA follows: TGTGCCAGCAGCTACGACCGCACAGATACGCAGTATTTT. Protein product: CASSYDRTDTQYF. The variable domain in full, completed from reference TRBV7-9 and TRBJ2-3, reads DTGVSQNPRHKITKRGQNVTFRCDPISEHNRLYWYRQTLGQGPEFLTYFQNEAQLEKSRLLSDRFSAERPKGSFSTLEIQRTEQGDSAMYLCASSYDRTDTQYFGPGTRLTVL.